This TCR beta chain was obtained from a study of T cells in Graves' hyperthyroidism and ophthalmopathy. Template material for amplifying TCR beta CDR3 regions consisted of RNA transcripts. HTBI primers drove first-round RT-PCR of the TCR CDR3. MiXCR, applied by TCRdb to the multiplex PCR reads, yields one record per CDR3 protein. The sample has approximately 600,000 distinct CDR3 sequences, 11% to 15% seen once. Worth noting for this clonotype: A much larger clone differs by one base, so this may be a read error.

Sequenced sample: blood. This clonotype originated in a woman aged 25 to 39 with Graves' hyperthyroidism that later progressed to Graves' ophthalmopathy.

CDR3: CASSPRPHGSEQFF. CDR3 bases: TGTGCCAGCAGCCCGAGACCGCACGGGAGTGAGCAGTTCTTC. The gene calls are TRBV11-2 and TRBJ2-1, with D perhaps TRBD2 (6 bases). From germline, CDR1 is SGHAT and CDR2 FQNNGV. Deletions cut 5 bases from V and 9 bases from J, with 17 bases between. This CDR3 spans 14 amino acids.